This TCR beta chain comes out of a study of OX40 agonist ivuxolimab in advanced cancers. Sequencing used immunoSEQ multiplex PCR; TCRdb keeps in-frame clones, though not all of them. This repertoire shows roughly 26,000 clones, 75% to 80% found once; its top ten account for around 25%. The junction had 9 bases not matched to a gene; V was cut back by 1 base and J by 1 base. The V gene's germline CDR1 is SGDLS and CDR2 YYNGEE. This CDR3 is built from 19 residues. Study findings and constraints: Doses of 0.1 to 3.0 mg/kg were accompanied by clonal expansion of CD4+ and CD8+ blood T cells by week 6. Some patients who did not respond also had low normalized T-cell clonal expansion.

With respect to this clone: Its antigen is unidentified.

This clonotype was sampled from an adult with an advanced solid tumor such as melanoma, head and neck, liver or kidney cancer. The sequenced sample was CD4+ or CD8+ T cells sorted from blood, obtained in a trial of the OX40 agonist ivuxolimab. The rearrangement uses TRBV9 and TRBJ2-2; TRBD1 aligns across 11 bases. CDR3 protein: CASSVIGQGASWNTGELFF. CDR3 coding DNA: TGTGCCAGCAGCGTAATAGGACAGGGGGCGAGCTGGAACACCGGGGAGCTGTTTTTT.